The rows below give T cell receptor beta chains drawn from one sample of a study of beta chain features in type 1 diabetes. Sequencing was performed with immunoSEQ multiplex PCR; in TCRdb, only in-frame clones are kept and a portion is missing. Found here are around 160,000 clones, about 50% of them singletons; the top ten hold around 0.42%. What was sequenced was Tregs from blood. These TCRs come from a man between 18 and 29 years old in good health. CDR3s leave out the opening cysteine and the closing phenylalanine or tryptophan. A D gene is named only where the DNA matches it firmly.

cdr3_aa: ASSFPQGHEQY
j_call: TRBJ2-7
v_call: TRBV5-4
d_call: -

cdr3_aa: ASRQSQETQY
j_call: TRBJ2-5
v_call: TRBV5-1
d_call: -

cdr3_aa: ASSYSIRTGGRETQY
j_call: TRBJ2-5
v_call: TRBV6-7
d_call: TRBD1

cdr3_aa: ASSLLGATLNTEAF
j_call: TRBJ1-1
v_call: TRBV5-1
d_call: -

cdr3_aa: ASQRQGTGELF
j_call: TRBJ2-2
v_call: TRBV11-2
d_call: -

cdr3_aa: ASSLFFQGSRDQPQH
j_call: TRBJ1-5
v_call: TRBV5-6
d_call: -

cdr3_aa: ASSIVVQPTRSYNEQF
j_call: TRBJ2-1
v_call: TRBV19
d_call: -

cdr3_aa: ASSLEGRREY
j_call: TRBJ2-7
v_call: TRBV7-9
d_call: -

cdr3_aa: ASLGLAVLTDTQY
j_call: TRBJ2-3
v_call: TRBV27
d_call: TRBD2

cdr3_aa: ASSFGTGNTDTQY
j_call: TRBJ2-3
v_call: TRBV7-9
d_call: TRBD1

cdr3_aa: AWSVLTPYEQY
j_call: TRBJ2-7
v_call: TRBV30
d_call: -

cdr3_aa: ASSRLPIQRDEQF
j_call: TRBJ2-1
v_call: TRBV6-1
d_call: -

cdr3_aa: ASSQWGGNNQPQH
j_call: TRBJ1-5
v_call: TRBV4-3
d_call: -

cdr3_aa: ASSLRTSGRFPEQY
j_call: TRBJ2-7
v_call: TRBV28
d_call: TRBD2

cdr3_aa: ASSFRATGVVQY
j_call: TRBJ2-4
v_call: TRBV28
d_call: TRBD1

cdr3_aa: AGRGTVNTGELF
j_call: TRBJ2-2
v_call: TRBV10-3
d_call: TRBD1

cdr3_aa: ASSFGDSPLH
j_call: TRBJ1-6
v_call: TRBV7-9
d_call: -

cdr3_aa: ASSEDRGPSRKLF
j_call: TRBJ1-4
v_call: TRBV18
d_call: TRBD1

cdr3_aa: ASSSPWTGKNTEAF
j_call: TRBJ1-1
v_call: TRBV19
d_call: TRBD1

cdr3_aa: ATGRGIGDGYT
j_call: TRBJ1-2
v_call: TRBV5-1
d_call: -

cdr3_aa: ASRSVFKTQY
j_call: TRBJ2-5
v_call: TRBV6-5
d_call: -

cdr3_aa: ASSSRAGGWDTEAF
j_call: TRBJ1-1
v_call: TRBV28
d_call: TRBD1

cdr3_aa: ASSFLDRSSGNTIY
j_call: TRBJ1-3
v_call: TRBV5-1
d_call: TRBD1

cdr3_aa: ASRRETSNQPQH
j_call: TRBJ1-5
v_call: TRBV6-6
d_call: -

cdr3_aa: ASSPGPAGVQETQY
j_call: TRBJ2-5
v_call: TRBV18
d_call: TRBD2

cdr3_aa: AWRYRGLSGRSYEQY
j_call: TRBJ2-7
v_call: TRBV30
d_call: TRBD2

cdr3_aa: ASSLAGLAGRNEQF
j_call: TRBJ2-1
v_call: TRBV5-1
d_call: TRBD2

cdr3_aa: ASSLWAEQF
j_call: TRBJ2-1
v_call: TRBV7-8
d_call: -

cdr3_aa: AISGLAGAYEQY
j_call: TRBJ2-7
v_call: TRBV10-3
d_call: TRBD2

cdr3_aa: ASSQTTSGRAQQY
j_call: TRBJ2-5
v_call: TRBV14
d_call: TRBD2

cdr3_aa: ASRTTGHYNSPLH
j_call: TRBJ1-6
v_call: TRBV6-5
d_call: TRBD1

cdr3_aa: ASTVDRVEQY
j_call: TRBJ2-7
v_call: TRBV27
d_call: TRBD1

cdr3_aa: ASSFFRSYNSPLH
j_call: TRBJ1-6
v_call: TRBV28
d_call: -

cdr3_aa: ASSRAATDSYEQY
j_call: TRBJ2-7
v_call: TRBV7-2
d_call: -

cdr3_aa: ASSSEQGARKAF
j_call: TRBJ1-1
v_call: TRBV5-4
d_call: TRBD1

cdr3_aa: ASREGTSGRYNEQF
j_call: TRBJ2-1
v_call: TRBV28
d_call: TRBD2

cdr3_aa: ASSFAGTVYGYT
j_call: TRBJ1-2
v_call: TRBV28
d_call: -

cdr3_aa: ASSFSGGRWPGELF
j_call: TRBJ2-2
v_call: TRBV7-2
d_call: -

cdr3_aa: ASNYRGGNQPQH
j_call: TRBJ1-5
v_call: TRBV28
d_call: TRBD1

cdr3_aa: ASSLDPGLAYEQY
j_call: TRBJ2-7
v_call: TRBV11-2
d_call: TRBD2

cdr3_aa: ASSFRSGRYNEQF
j_call: TRBJ2-1
v_call: TRBV7-2
d_call: TRBD2

cdr3_aa: ASSPQVAYNSPLH
j_call: TRBJ1-6
v_call: TRBV4-2
d_call: -

cdr3_aa: ASSVIAETQY
j_call: TRBJ2-3
v_call: TRBV9
d_call: -

cdr3_aa: ASSQERGSPYEQY
j_call: TRBJ2-7
v_call: TRBV4-3
d_call: -

cdr3_aa: ASSIHYGTPLGETQY
j_call: TRBJ2-5
v_call: TRBV19
d_call: -

cdr3_aa: ASSYFGHGDRYEQY
j_call: TRBJ2-7
v_call: TRBV6-6
d_call: -

cdr3_aa: ASSPGAEETQY
j_call: TRBJ2-5
v_call: TRBV7-3
d_call: -

cdr3_aa: SVEERTGKSTDTQY
j_call: TRBJ2-3
v_call: TRBV29-1
d_call: TRBD1